This T cell receptor (beta chain) emerged from a study of PD-L1 blockade in urothelial cancer. The sample's time point: pretreatment peripheral blood. The CDR3 loop spans 13 amino acids. V lost 1 base and J 7 bases, leaving 10 bases between the germline ends. Germline CDR1 and CDR2: MDHEN and SYDVKM. Some clones are missing from TCRdb's copy, which holds only in-frame ones; the method was immunoSEQ multiplex PCR. The table includes about 63,000 clones, approximately 80% detected once. The chain couples TRBV28 to TRBJ2-5, with D unresolved. This specimen was PBMCs, taken around atezolizumab (anti-PD-L1) treatment. The receptor was derived from a man aged 70 or older with urothelial cancer. CDR3 bases: TGTGCCAGCAGTTTATCTCTGAGTCGGACCCAGTACTTC. This gives the protein CASSLSLSRTQYF.